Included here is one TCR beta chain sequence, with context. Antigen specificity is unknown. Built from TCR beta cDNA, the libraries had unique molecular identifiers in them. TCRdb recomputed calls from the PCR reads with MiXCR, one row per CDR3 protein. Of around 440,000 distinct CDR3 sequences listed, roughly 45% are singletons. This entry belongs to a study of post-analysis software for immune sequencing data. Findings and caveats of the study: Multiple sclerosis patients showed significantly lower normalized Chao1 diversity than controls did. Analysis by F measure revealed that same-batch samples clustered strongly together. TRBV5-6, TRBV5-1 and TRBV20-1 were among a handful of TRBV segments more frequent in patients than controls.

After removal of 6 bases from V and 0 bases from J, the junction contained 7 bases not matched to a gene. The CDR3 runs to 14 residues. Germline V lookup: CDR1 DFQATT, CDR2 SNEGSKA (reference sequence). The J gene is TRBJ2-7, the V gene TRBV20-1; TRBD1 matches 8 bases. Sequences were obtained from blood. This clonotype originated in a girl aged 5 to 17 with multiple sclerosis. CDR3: CSAGNRGSSYEQYF. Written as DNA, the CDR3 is TGCAGTGCCGGTAACAGGGGGTCCTCCTACGAGCAGTACTTC.